One sample yielded the 16 T cell receptor beta chains listed below, sequenced in a study of T cells after yellow fever vaccination. TCRdb itself ran the 5' RACE reads through MiXCR, one entry per CDR3 protein. Among approximately 300,000 distinct CDR3 sequences listed, about 10% were seen once. Material: CD4+ T cells sorted from PBMCs, obtained 45 days after the yellow fever booster vaccination. These receptors were obtained from a man aged 18 to 30 who received the YFV17D yellow fever vaccine.

The chain employs TRBV3-1 and TRBJ2-3; D may be TRBD2 (7 bases). There are 15 residues in the CDR3. CDR1 is LGHDT and CDR2 is YNNKEL in the germline V gene (reference sequence). V was pared by 7 bases and J by 6 bases, with 20 bases between. CDR3 residues: CASIEGGGPVDTQYF. The CDR3 nucleotides read TGTGCCAGCATCGAGGGAGGGGGGCCAGTCGATACGCAGTATTTT.

This chain links TRBV20-1 with TRBJ2-3; 15 nucleotides align to TRBD2. V gave up 5 bases and J gave up 0 bases; unmatched junction bases: 9. CDR3 size: 18 residues. Germline CDR1 DFQATT, CDR2 SNEGSKA (reference sequence). The CDR3 DNA follows: TGCAGTGCTCCGGGACTAGCGGGGGGCGGCCCCAGCACAGATACGCAGTATTTT. Translated, it gives CSAPGLAGGGPSTDTQYF.

This sequence joins TRBV7-8 and TRBJ1-2; 11 nucleotides line up with TRBD1. CDR1 and CDR2 from the germline V gene are SGHVS and FQNEAQ. J gave up 3 bases and V 5 bases, and 5 bases lay outside the gene matches. The CDR3 loop spans 15 amino acids. The CDR3 DNA follows: TGTGCCAGCAGCCCAGGACAGGGGGCACACTATGGCTACACCTTC. The encoded protein is CASSPGQGAHYGYTF.

This clonotype has only a few counts. The chain has TRBV6-6 and TRBJ1-1; a possible D gene is TRBD1 (6 bases). The V gene lost 5 bases and the J gene lost 2 bases, with 12 bases spanning the gap. The CDR3 spans 14 residues. CDR1 and CDR2 from the germline V gene are MNHNY and SVGAGI (reference sequence). The CDR3 DNA follows: TGTGCCAGCAGTACCCGGACAGACAACACTGAAGCTTTCTTT. Encoded protein: CASSTRTDNTEAFF.

V is TRBV5-6 and J is TRBJ1-2; D is perhaps TRBD1 (6 bases). In germline, CDR1 is SGHDT, CDR2 YYEEEE. The CDR3 consists of 15 residues. Trimming took off 2 bases at V and 4 bases at J, with 15 bases between the two ends. CDR3 protein: CASSFEGDRGYGYTF. In DNA, the CDR3 is TGTGCCAGCAGCTTCGAGGGGGATCGGGGCTATGGCTACACCTTC. The full variable domain, its missing parts supplied by reference TRBV5-6 and TRBJ1-2, is DAGVTQSPTHLIKTRGQQVTLRCSPKSGHDTVSWYQQALGQGPQFIFQYYEEEERQRGNFPDRFSGHQFPNYSSELNVNALLLGDSALYLCASSFEGDRGYGYTFGSGTRLTVV.

This clonotype has just a few counts. The chain has TRBV12-3 or TRBV12-4 and TRBJ1-2, with 9 bases aligning to TRBD1. With 4 bases clipped from V and 8 bases from J, the junction kept 5 bases outside the gene matches. The CDR3 totals 13 residues. The CDR3 bases are TGTGCCAGCAGTTCGGACAGGGGAGACGGCTACACCTTC. Translating gives CASSSDRGDGYTF.

This clonotype occurred a few times. The genes are TRBV18 and TRBJ1-2; D call uncertain. This CDR3 spans 15 amino acids. Germline V lookup: CDR1 KGHSH, CDR2 LQKENI. Between the trimmed V and J ends, which lost 3 bases and 4 bases, there was a span of 15 bases. CDR3 residues: CASSPPGPYLYGYTF. As DNA, the CDR3 is TGTGCCAGCTCACCCCCAGGTCCCTACCTCTATGGCTACACCTTC.

This chain joins TRBV30 and TRBJ2-7; 9 bases align to TRBD1. CDR3 length: 14 amino acids. Germline V CDR1 and CDR2: GTSNPN, SVGIG (reference sequence). Losses at the gene ends were 5 bases for V and 3 bases for J; bases not matched to a gene: 8. As DNA, the CDR3 is TGTGCCTGGGGAGCCGGGACAGGGATCTACGAGCAGTACTTC. Its protein is CAWGAGTGIYEQYF.

This clonotype occurred many times. The chain is built from TRBV4-1 and TRBJ2-7; 7 bases fit TRBD2. The CDR3 runs 14 residues. V gave up 6 bases and J gave up 1 base; unmatched junction bases: 6. CDR1 MGHRA and CDR2 YSYEKL come from the germline V gene. In DNA form, the CDR3 reads TGCGCCAGCAGGGGGAGGGACGGATCCTACGAGCAGTACGTC. Residues: CASRGRDGSYEQYV.

The chain links TRBV20-1 to TRBJ1-4, with D uncertain. This CDR3 is 14 amino acids long. The germline gives CDR1 DFQATT, CDR2 SNEGSKA (reference sequence). Trimming shortened V by 3 bases and J by 2 bases, and 10 bases separated the two germline ends. Here the CDR3 DNA reads TGCAGTGCTAGGATAGGAGTTACTAATGAAAAACTGTTTTTT. It encodes CSARIGVTNEKLFF.

This clonotype has more than one count but fewer than ten. The J gene is TRBJ1-5, the V gene TRBV2; possibly TRBD1 for D (6 bases). Germline V gene sequence: CDR1 SNHLY, CDR2 FYNNEI. The CDR3 totals 16 residues. V was shortened by 7 bases and J by 7 bases, with 23 bases between the two germline ends. The CDR3 protein is CASKEGSGGVGQPQHF. In DNA form, the CDR3 reads TGTGCCAGCAAGGAGGGGTCGGGGGGCGTCGGGCAGCCCCAGCATTTT.

The chain links TRBV9 to TRBJ1-5, with D tentatively TRBD1 (5 bases). V lost 0 bases and J 2 bases, leaving 9 bases between the germline ends. The germline CDR1 and CDR2 sequences are SGDLS and YYNGEE. The CDR3 spans 15 residues. The CDR3 reads CASSVEAGGNQPQHF. The CDR3 DNA is TGTGCCAGCAGCGTAGAAGCGGGGGGCAATCAGCCCCAGCATTTT.

This chain connects TRBV7-2 to TRBJ1-3; D is unclear. This CDR3 is built from 14 residues. V shed 4 bases and J shed 0 bases, with 7 bases lying between them. The V gene's germline CDR1 is SGHTA and CDR2 FQGNSA. CDR3 protein: CASSSPASGNTIYF. The CDR3 bases are TGTGCCAGCAGCTCTCCGGCCTCTGGAAACACCATATATTTT.

The rearrangement joins TRBV9 to TRBJ1-6; 7 bases align to TRBD1. Germline V CDR1 and CDR2: SGDLS, YYNGEE. The junction had 4 bases not matched to a gene; V was cut back by 2 bases and J by 11 bases. The CDR3 length is 13 residues. CDR3 region: CASSVRDSTPLHF. CDR3 nucleotide sequence: TGTGCCAGCAGCGTCCGGGACAGTACACCCCTCCACTTT.

Here the CDR3 DNA reads TGTGCCAGCAGTCCCGGACGGAGTTATCTTAATGAAAAACTGTTTTTT. Translated, it gives CASSPGRSYLNEKLFF. The chain carries TRBV6-2 or TRBV6-3 and TRBJ1-4; D is uncertain. V lost 5 bases and J 4 bases, leaving 17 bases between the germline ends. CDR1 is MNHEY, CDR2 SVGEGT, per germline. The CDR3 is made up of 16 amino acids.

This clonotype was observed a few times. The chain employs TRBV7-2 and TRBJ2-7; D is tentatively TRBD1 or TRBD2 (5 bases each). From germline, CDR1 is SGHTA and CDR2 FQGNSA. The V end was cut by 2 bases, the J end by 6 bases, with 14 bases between. This CDR3 spans 14 amino acids. This CDR3 reads CASSLQGPSSEQYF. In DNA form, the CDR3 reads TGTGCCAGCAGCTTACAGGGACCATCAAGCGAGCAGTACTTC.